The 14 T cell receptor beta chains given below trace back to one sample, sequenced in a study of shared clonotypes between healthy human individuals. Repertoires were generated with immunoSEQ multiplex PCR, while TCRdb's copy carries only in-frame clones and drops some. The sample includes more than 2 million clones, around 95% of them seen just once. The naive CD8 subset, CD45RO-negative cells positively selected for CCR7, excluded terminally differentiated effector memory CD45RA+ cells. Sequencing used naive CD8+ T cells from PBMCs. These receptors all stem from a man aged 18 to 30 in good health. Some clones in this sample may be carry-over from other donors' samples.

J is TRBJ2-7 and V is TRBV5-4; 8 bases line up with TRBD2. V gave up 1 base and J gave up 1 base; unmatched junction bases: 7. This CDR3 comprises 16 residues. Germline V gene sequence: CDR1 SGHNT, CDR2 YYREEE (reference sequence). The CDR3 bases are TGTGCCAGCAGCTTGCCCCGGGAGGGAATTTCCTACGAGCAGTACTTC. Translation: CASSLPREGISYEQYF.

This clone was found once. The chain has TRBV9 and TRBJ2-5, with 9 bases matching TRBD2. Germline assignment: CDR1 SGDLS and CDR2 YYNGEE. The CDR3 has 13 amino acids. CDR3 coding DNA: TGTGCTTCCGCGGGGGGGCGCGGAGAGACCCAGTACTTC. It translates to CASAGGRGETQYF.

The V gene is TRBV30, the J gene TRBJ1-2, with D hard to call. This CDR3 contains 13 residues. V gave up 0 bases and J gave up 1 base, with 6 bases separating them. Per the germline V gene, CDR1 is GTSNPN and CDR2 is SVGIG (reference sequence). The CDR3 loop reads CAWSVSGNYGYTF. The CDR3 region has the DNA TGTGCCTGGAGTGTATCGGGTAACTATGGCTACACCTTC.

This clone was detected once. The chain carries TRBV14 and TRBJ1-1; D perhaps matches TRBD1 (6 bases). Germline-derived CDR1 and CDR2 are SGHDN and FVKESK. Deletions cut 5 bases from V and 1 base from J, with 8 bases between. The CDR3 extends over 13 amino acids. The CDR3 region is CASSLQGNTEAFF. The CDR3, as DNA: TGTGCCAGCAGCTTACAGGGGAACACTGAAGCTTTCTTT.

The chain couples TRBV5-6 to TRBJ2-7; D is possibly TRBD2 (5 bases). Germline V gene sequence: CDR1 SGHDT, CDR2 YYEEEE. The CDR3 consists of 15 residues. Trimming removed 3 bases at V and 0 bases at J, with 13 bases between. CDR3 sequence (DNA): TGTGCCAGCAGCTCCGCCGAGCGGAGCTCCTACGAGCAGTACTTC. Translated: CASSSAERSSYEQYF.

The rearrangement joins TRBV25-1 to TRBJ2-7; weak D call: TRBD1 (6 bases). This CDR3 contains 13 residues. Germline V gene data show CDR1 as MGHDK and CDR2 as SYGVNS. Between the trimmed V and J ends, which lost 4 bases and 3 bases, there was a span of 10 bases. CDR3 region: CASSAGVSYEQYF. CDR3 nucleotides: TGTGCCAGCAGTGCAGGGGTAAGCTACGAGCAGTACTTC.

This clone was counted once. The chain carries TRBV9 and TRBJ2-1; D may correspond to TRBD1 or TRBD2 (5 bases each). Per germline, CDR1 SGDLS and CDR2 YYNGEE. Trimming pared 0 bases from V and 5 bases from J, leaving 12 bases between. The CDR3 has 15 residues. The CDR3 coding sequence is TGTGCCAGCAGCGTAGGACGGGGCAGCCACAATGAGCAGTTCTTC. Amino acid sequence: CASSVGRGSHNEQFF.

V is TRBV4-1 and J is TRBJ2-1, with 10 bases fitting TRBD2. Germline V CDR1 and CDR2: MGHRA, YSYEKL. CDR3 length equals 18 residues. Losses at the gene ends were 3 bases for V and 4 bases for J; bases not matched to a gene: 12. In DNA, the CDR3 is TGCGCCAGCAGCCACCCCGGCCCTAGCGGGAGTTGGTACAATGAGCAGTTCTTC. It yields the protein CASSHPGPSGSWYNEQFF.

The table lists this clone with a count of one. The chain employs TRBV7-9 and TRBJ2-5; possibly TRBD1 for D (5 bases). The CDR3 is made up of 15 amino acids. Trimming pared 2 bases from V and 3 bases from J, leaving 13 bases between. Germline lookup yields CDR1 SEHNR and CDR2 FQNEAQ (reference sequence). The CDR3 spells CASSLRKGAKETQYF. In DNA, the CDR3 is TGTGCCAGCAGCTTAAGAAAAGGGGCAAAAGAGACCCAGTACTTC.

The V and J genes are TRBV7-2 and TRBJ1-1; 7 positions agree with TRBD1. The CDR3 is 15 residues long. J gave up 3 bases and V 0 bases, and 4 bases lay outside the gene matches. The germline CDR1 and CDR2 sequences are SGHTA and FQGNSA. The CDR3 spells CASSLAWTGYTEAFF. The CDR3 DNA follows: TGTGCCAGCAGCTTAGCGTGGACAGGCTACACTGAAGCTTTCTTT.

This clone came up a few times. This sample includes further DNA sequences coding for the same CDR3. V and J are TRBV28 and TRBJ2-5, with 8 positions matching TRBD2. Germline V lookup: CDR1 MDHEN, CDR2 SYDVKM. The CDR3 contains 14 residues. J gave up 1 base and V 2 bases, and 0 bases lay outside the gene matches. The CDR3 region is CASSLAGGQETQYF. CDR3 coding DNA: TGTGCCAGCAGTTTAGCGGGGGGCCAAGAGACCCAGTACTTC.

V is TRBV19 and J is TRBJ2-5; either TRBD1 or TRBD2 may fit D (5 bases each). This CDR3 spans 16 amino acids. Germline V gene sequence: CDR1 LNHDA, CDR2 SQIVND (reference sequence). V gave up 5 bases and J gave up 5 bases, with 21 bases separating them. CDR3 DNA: TGTGCCAGTAGTCCCGGGACGCAGGGATCGCTTGAGACCCAGTACTTC. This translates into CASSPGTQGSLETQYF. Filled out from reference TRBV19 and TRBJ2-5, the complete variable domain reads DGGITQSPKYLFRKEGQNVTLSCEQNLNHDAMYWYRQDPGQGLRLIYYSQIVNDFQKGDIAEGYSVSREKKESFPLTVTSAQKNPTAFYLCASSPGTQGSLETQYFGPGTRLLVL.

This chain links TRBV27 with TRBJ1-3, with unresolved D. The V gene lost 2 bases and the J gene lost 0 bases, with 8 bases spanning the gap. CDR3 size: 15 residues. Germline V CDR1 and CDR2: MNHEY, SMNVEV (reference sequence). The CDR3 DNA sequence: TGTGCCAGCAGTTTAGGACGGAGCTCTGGAAACACCATATATTTT. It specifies CASSLGRSSGNTIYF.

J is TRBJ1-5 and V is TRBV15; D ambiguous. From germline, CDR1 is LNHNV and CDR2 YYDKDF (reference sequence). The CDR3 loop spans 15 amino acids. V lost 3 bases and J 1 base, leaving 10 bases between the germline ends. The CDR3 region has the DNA TGTGCCACCAGCAGTAATCGGGAAAGCAATCAGCCCCAGCATTTT. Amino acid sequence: CATSSNRESNQPQHF.